Listed below are T cell receptor beta chains from one sample, sequenced in a study of monozygotic twins with inflammatory bowel disease. Each CDR3 protein gets one entry in TCRdb, which reprocessed the 5' RACE reads and gives no DNA. The sample data list 400,000 to 500,000 distinct CDR3 sequences. The sequenced sample was blood. The receptors derive from a human donor with ulcerative colitis or Crohn's disease, or a healthy co-twin of an affected twin (not recorded which). The CDR3 runs from the conserved cysteine through the conserved F or W.

j_call | v_call | cdr3_aa
TRBJ2-6 | TRBV7-9 | CASSLDREAGANVLTF
TRBJ1-4 | TRBV12-3/TRBV12-4 | CASSFRGASEKLFF
TRBJ2-3 | TRBV28 | CASSPSLPPDTQYF
TRBJ1-2 | TRBV10-2 | CASKDRGNYGYTF
TRBJ2-7 | TRBV15 | CATSPWGEVAEQYF
TRBJ1-6 | TRBV10-2 | CASNLDRSEVPPLHF
TRBJ2-3 | TRBV14 | CASSSLGGFTDTQYF
TRBJ2-7 | TRBV7-2 | CASSQAGTPHYEQYF
TRBJ2-2 | TRBV9 | CASSPRAPGELFF
TRBJ2-4 | TRBV5-5 | CASSLGGENIQYF
TRBJ2-2 | TRBV10-3 | CAISFVNTGELLF
TRBJ2-1 | TRBV23-1 | CASSQLYNEQFF
TRBJ2-3 | TRBV20-1 | CSARGYREGTQYF
TRBJ1-1 | TRBV20-1 | CSARPPGQTLF
TRBJ2-2 | TRBV12-3/TRBV12-4 | CASTPGGATGELFF
TRBJ2-2 | TRBV5-1 | CASHSPTGVDGELFF
TRBJ2-5 | TRBV7-2 | CASSLGGRGETQYF
TRBJ2-7 | TRBV6-1 | CASSPGGVGYEQYF
TRBJ2-1 | TRBV7-9 | CASSPKLAQAYNEQFF
TRBJ1-1 | TRBV19 | CASSARAQLNTEAFF
TRBJ1-1 | TRBV5-1 | CASSRGGSGRMNTEAFF
TRBJ1-1 | TRBV29-1 | CSVRPQGASEAFF
TRBJ2-7 | TRBV24-1 | CATSPKRTERRCEQYF
TRBJ1-5 | TRBV30 | CAWSVLASVQHF
TRBJ2-3 | TRBV7-9 | CASSPSASAWSTDTQYF
TRBJ1-5 | TRBV6-6 | CASRPRGPQPQHF
TRBJ2-5 | TRBV12-3/TRBV12-4 | CASGLAGERETQYF
TRBJ1-5 | TRBV28 | CASNNGNNQPQHF
TRBJ1-2 | TRBV5-1 | CASSFLQDYGYTF
TRBJ2-4 | TRBV28 | CASRAVDRGSKNIQYF
TRBJ2-5 | TRBV10-3 | CAISGGQGTGETQYF
TRBJ2-1 | TRBV20-1 | CSAHWDRGNEQFF
TRBJ1-5 | TRBV6-1 | CASMKGNQPQHF
TRBJ1-1 | TRBV5-1 | CASSLAQGLQAFF
TRBJ1-1 | TRBV5-1 | CASRRDRDAEAFF
TRBJ2-1 | TRBV18 | CASSPPGNSYNEQFF
TRBJ1-5 | TRBV16 | CASSLPGGAGQPQHF
TRBJ2-1 | TRBV4-2 | CASSPPGVEQFF
TRBJ2-3 | TRBV11-2 | CASSQGWGAGRLADTQYF
TRBJ2-1 | TRBV9 | CASSVGTNEQFF
TRBJ2-7 | TRBV5-1 | CASSLSWIAGSSGRFTPYEQYF
TRBJ2-2 | TRBV7-2 | CASTEGSNTGELFF
TRBJ2-1 | TRBV5-1 | CASSLDPGLAGVGEQFF
TRBJ2-4 | TRBV19 | CASSIGQGMHIQYF
TRBJ2-7 | TRBV28 | CASLTGTDPYEQYF
TRBJ2-7 | TRBV20-1 | CSAPGGAVSYEQYF
TRBJ2-3 | TRBV20-1 | CSARYLEARGVDTQYF
TRBJ2-2 | TRBV6-6 | CASRAPGGAGELFF